Below are 30 T cell receptor beta chains sequenced from a single sample in a study of blood T cells in healthy people across ages. Primed by a sample-barcoded 5' primer and a J-beta primer mix, a second PCR proceeded for about 7 to 12 cycles. TCRdb reprocessed the 5' RACE reads with MiXCR, giving one entry per CDR3 protein. The sample lists some 940,000 distinct CDR3 sequences, 25% to 30% occurring once. These same data were also listed under a study on T cells of mothers and their children.

Sequencing was done on a sample of blood. All receptors come from a woman aged 40 to 50 in good health.

For this clonotype: Just one base apart from a much larger clone, this may be a read error. The chain combines TRBV3-1 with TRBJ2-7; possibly TRBD1 for D (5 bases). This CDR3 has 12 residues. V lost 6 bases and J lost 2, with 8 bases in between. Germline V gene data show CDR1 as LGHDT and CDR2 as YNNKEL (reference sequence). CDR3 region: CASSDSTYEQYF. The CDR3 DNA sequence: TGTGCCAGCAGTGACAGCACCTACGAGCAGTACTTC.

This clonotype was counted only a few times. Germline and junction disagree at one end, which may indicate a read error. This chain joins TRBV7-9 and TRBJ1-2; D perhaps matches TRBD1 (6 bases). This CDR3 region has 15 residues. Germline values: CDR1 SEHNR, CDR2 FQNEAQ (reference sequence). In DNA, the CDR3 is TGTACCAGCAACAGGTTGGACAGTACCTCCTATGGCTACACCTTC. This translates into CTSNRLDSTSYGYTF. Full variable domain (outside the CDR3, taken from reference TRBV7-9 and TRBJ1-2): DTGVSQNPRHKITKRGQNVTFRCDPISEHNRLYWYRQTLGQGPEFLTYFQNEAQLEKSRLLSDRFSAERPKGSFSTLEIQRTEQGDSAMYLCTSNRLDSTSYGYTFGSGTRLTVV.

At least ten counts were recorded for this clonotype. The chain has TRBV4-3 and TRBJ2-7; 10 bases fit TRBD1. The trim removed 3 bases at V and 4 bases at J, leaving 9 bases unmatched. Germline V gives CDR1 LGHNA, CDR2 YSLEER. This CDR3 has 16 residues. This CDR3 reads CASSQGPGQGIYEQYF. CDR3 in DNA: TGCGCCAGCAGCCAGGGGCCGGGACAGGGGATATACGAGCAGTACTTC.

V gene TRBV20-1 combines with J gene TRBJ1-5; D not resolved. From germline, CDR1 is DFQATT and CDR2 SNEGSKA (reference sequence). The CDR3 runs to 15 residues. V lost 6 bases to trimming and J lost 0 bases, with 15 bases between them. This CDR3 is CSARHGSSSNQPQHF. The CDR3 DNA follows: TGCAGTGCAAGACACGGATCTAGTAGCAATCAGCCCCAGCATTTT.

The chain employs TRBV11-1 and TRBJ1-4, with D unclear. V was cut by 1 base and J by 6 bases, with 6 bases left in between. Germline V lookup: CDR1 SGHAT, CDR2 FQDESV (reference sequence). The CDR3 extends over 13 amino acids. The CDR3, as DNA: TGTGCCAGCAGCTTAGAGTTGGATGAAAAACTGTTTTTT. Its translation is CASSLELDEKLFF.

This chain connects TRBV9 to TRBJ2-2, with 14 bases lining up with TRBD2. The CDR3 is made up of 19 amino acids. Per the germline V gene, CDR1 is SGDLS and CDR2 is YYNGEE. After removal of 1 base from V and 3 bases from J, the junction contained 8 bases not matched to a gene. The CDR3 coding sequence is TGTGCCAGCAGCGTAAGGGGACTAGCGGGGGCAGGGGACACCGGGGAGCTGTTTTTT. Its translation: CASSVRGLAGAGDTGELFF.

In its sample, this clonotype was seen many times. CDR3 in amino acids: CASSLFNQGAEYF. CDR3 sequence (DNA): TGTGCCAGCAGTTTATTTAACCAAGGGGCAGAGTATTTT. The V and J genes are TRBV12-3 or TRBV12-4 and TRBJ2-3, with a tentative D call TRBD1 (5 bases). This CDR3 has 13 residues. V lost 2 bases and J 13 bases, leaving 16 bases between the germline ends.

The chain uses TRBV12-3 or TRBV12-4 and TRBJ1-5, with D tentatively TRBD1 (6 bases). This CDR3 contains 16 residues. The V gene lost 2 bases and the J gene lost 0 bases, with 11 bases spanning the gap. CDR3 bases: TGTGCCAGCAGTTTATGGACAGTCAATAGCAATCAGCCCCAGCATTTT. Amino acid sequence: CASSLWTVNSNQPQHF.

This clonotype was detected many times. This chain links TRBV20-1 with TRBJ2-6; 9 nucleotides agree with TRBD1. Germline CDR1 is DFQATT and CDR2 is SNEGSKA (reference sequence). The CDR3 covers 16 residues. The V gene end was trimmed by 6 bases and the J gene end by 0 bases; junction bases not matched to a gene: 6. CDR3 sequence: CSATGQGSSGANVLTF. The CDR3 DNA reads as TGCAGTGCGACTGGACAGGGGTCCTCTGGGGCCAACGTCCTGACTTTC.

This clonotype was detected ten times or more. This rearrangement joins TRBV29-1 to TRBJ2-7, with a possible D match to TRBD2 (6 bases). Per the germline V gene, CDR1 is SQVTM and CDR2 is ANQGSEA. V was trimmed by 7 bases and J by 2 bases, leaving 15 bases between them. This CDR3 spans 13 amino acids. The CDR3 DNA reads as TGCAGCGCCCACGGGACGGGAGCCTACGAGCAGTACTTC. Protein: CSAHGTGAYEQYF.

This clonotype showed up many times. CDR3 region: CSATGGLAGGPPQYF. The CDR3 nucleotides read TGCAGTGCTACAGGGGGGCTAGCGGGGGGGCCTCCGCAGTATTTT. The V call is TRBV20-1, the J call TRBJ2-3, with 12 nucleotides matching TRBD2. The germline V gene encodes CDR1 DFQATT and CDR2 SNEGSKA (reference sequence). V gave up 4 bases and J gave up 10 bases; unmatched junction bases: 12. The CDR3 has 15 residues.

The rearrangement joins TRBV7-9 to TRBJ1-1, with D uncertain. From germline, CDR1 is SEHNR and CDR2 FQNEAQ (reference sequence). The CDR3 spans 13 residues. V gave up 3 bases and J gave up 3 bases, with 8 bases separating them. CDR3 nucleotides: TGTGCCAGCAGCTTCCATGGGTACACTGAAGCTTTCTTT. Its translation: CASSFHGYTEAFF.

In its sample, this clonotype was seen a few times. The chain recombines TRBV5-1 with TRBJ1-2, with a tentative D call TRBD1 (5 bases). CDR3 length: 15 residues. In germline, CDR1 is SGHRS, CDR2 YFSETQ. Trimming cost V 0 bases and J 4 bases, with 13 bases left between them. This CDR3 reads CASSLERGPLYGYTF. Written as DNA, the CDR3 is TGCGCCAGCAGCTTGGAAAGGGGACCCCTCTATGGCTACACCTTC.

The chain combines TRBV30 with TRBJ1-2; D gene unclear. The CDR3 totals 10 residues. Germline V gene lookup returns CDR1 GTSNPN and CDR2 SVGIG (reference sequence). Trimming left V 5 bases short and J 3 bases short, with 4 bases between. DNA of the CDR3: TGTGCCTGGGGGGACTATGGCTACACCTTC. Protein sequence: CAWGDYGYTF. Filled out from reference TRBV30 and TRBJ1-2, the complete variable domain reads SQTIHQWPATLVQPVGSPLSLECTVEGTSNPNLYWYRQAAGRGLQLLFYSVGIGQISSEVPQNLSASRPQDRQFILSSKKLLLSDSGFYLCAWGDYGYTFGSGTRLTVV.

This clonotype was detected a few times. The chain is built from TRBV7-9 and TRBJ2-7, with TRBD1 matching 7 bases. This CDR3 is 15 amino acids long. The V and J ends lost 6 bases and 2 bases, in that order; junction bases with no gene match: 10. Germline CDR1 and CDR2: SEHNR and FQNEAQ (reference sequence). The CDR3 region has the DNA TGTGCCAGCAGTCTGTTGACGGGACAGCCCTACGAGCAGTACTTC. It translates to CASSLLTGQPYEQYF.

The genes are TRBV7-2 and TRBJ2-5, with D perhaps matching TRBD1 or TRBD2 (5 bases each). V was trimmed by 4 bases and J by 5 bases, leaving 20 bases between them. The CDR3 sequence is 16 residues long. Per germline, CDR1 SGHTA and CDR2 FQGNSA. This chain's CDR3 is CASSSWGTAGGETQYF. The CDR3 DNA follows: TGTGCCAGCAGCTCCTGGGGGACCGCAGGCGGGGAGACCCAGTACTTC.

This chain joins TRBV12-3 or TRBV12-4 and TRBJ1-5; possible D gene TRBD1, 5 bases. The CDR3 runs to 16 residues. With 4 bases removed from V and 6 bases from J, the gap between germline ends came to 19 bases. This CDR3 is CASSSGGSPLFQPQHF. Written as DNA, the CDR3 is TGTGCCAGCAGTTCGGGGGGATCCCCTCTATTTCAGCCCCAGCATTTT.

As regards this clonotype: At one end the junction does not follow the germline gene, possibly because of a read error. V usage is TRBV12-3 or TRBV12-4 and J usage is TRBJ1-5; TRBD1 might be the D (5 bases). This CDR3 has 13 amino acids. CDR3 residues: CASSPGLNQPRHF. In nucleotides, the CDR3 is TGTGCCAGCAGTCCGGGACTCAATCAGCCCCGGCATTTT.

A few counts support this clonotype. The rearrangement joins TRBV6-5 to TRBJ1-4, with D hard to call. Germline V gene data show CDR1 as MNHEY and CDR2 as SVGAGI. This CDR3 is 14 amino acids long. Trimming left V 4 bases short and J 4 bases short, with 10 bases between. The CDR3 nucleotides are TGTGCCAGCAGTTCTGCGGAGCTTAATGAAAAACTGTTTTTT. This gives the protein CASSSAELNEKLFF.

This sequence joins TRBV18 and TRBJ1-1, with D possibly being TRBD1 (6 bases). This CDR3 has 17 amino acids. Trimming left V 1 base short and J 1 base short, with 16 bases between. Looked up from germline, CDR1 is KGHSH and CDR2 is LQKENI. This CDR3 is CASSPLSTGTRNTEAFF. The CDR3 nucleotides are TGTGCCAGCTCACCACTCTCCACCGGGACAAGGAACACTGAAGCTTTCTTT.

V and J are TRBV7-9 and TRBJ2-3; TRBD1 matches at 11 bases. The germline V gene has CDR1 SEHNR and CDR2 FQNEAQ (reference sequence). V gave up 4 bases and J gave up 2 bases; unmatched junction bases: 5. This CDR3 spans 16 amino acids. The CDR3 loop reads CASSSDRGHDTDTQYF. CDR3 coding DNA: TGTGCCAGCAGCTCGGACAGGGGGCATGACACAGATACGCAGTATTTT.

V and J are TRBV11-2 and TRBJ2-2; TRBD2 agrees at 10 bases. V shed 5 bases and J 1 base; nucleotides not matched to a gene: 13. Germline loops: CDR1 SGHAT, CDR2 FQNNGV. The CDR3 extends over 19 amino acids. The CDR3 spells CASSPSPLAGEGNTGELFF. CDR3 coding DNA: TGTGCCAGCAGCCCATCCCCGCTAGCGGGGGAAGGGAACACCGGGGAGCTGTTTTTT.

V usage is TRBV6-2 or TRBV6-3 and J usage is TRBJ2-2; the D gene is possibly TRBD2 (5 bases). The CDR3 runs 15 residues. Trimming removed 8 bases from V and 4 bases from J, with 17 bases in between. Germline V gene sequence: CDR1 MNHEY, CDR2 SVGEGT. The CDR3 protein is CASVRPSGITGELFF. CDR3 in DNA: TGTGCCAGCGTCAGGCCTTCGGGGATCACCGGGGAGCTGTTTTTT.

This chain links TRBV7-2 with TRBJ1-5; 9 nucleotides line up with TRBD1. V was clipped by 7 bases and J by 9 bases; unmatched bases: 7. The CDR3 consists of 13 residues. From germline, CDR1 is SGHTA and CDR2 FQGNSA. The DNA for the CDR3 is TGTGCCAGCACCTCAACAGGGGGCACGCCCCAGCATTTT. Translated, it gives CASTSTGGTPQHF.

This clonotype was observed a handful of times. This may come from a read error, since a much larger clone is one base off. This chain joins TRBV28 and TRBJ1-2; 7 bases fit TRBD1. CDR1 and CDR2 (germline): MDHEN, SYDVKM. The junction had 12 bases not matched to a gene; V was cut back by 4 bases and J by 13 bases. The CDR3 has 13 residues. As DNA, the CDR3 is TGTGCCAGCAGTTCCGGGACAGCCAATTTTACCACCTTC. It codes for CASSSGTANFTTF.

This clonotype was seen many times. The chain recombines TRBV7-2 with TRBJ1-2, with D unclear. This CDR3 contains 13 residues. Trimming left V 0 bases short and J 4 bases short, with 6 bases between. Germline V gene sequence: CDR1 SGHTA, CDR2 FQGNSA. DNA of the CDR3: TGTGCCAGCAGCTTAGCGCCAGGCTATGGCTACACCTTC. Translating gives CASSLAPGYGYTF.

The chain joins TRBV20-1 to TRBJ2-3; no reliable D call. The germline V gene encodes CDR1 DFQATT and CDR2 SNEGSKA (reference sequence). Trimming took off 3 bases at V and 0 bases at J, with 13 bases between the two ends. This CDR3 has 15 residues. The CDR3 region has the DNA TGCAGTGCTAGTGCCAGGAGCCTAAGCACAGATACGCAGTATTTT. It codes for CSASARSLSTDTQYF.

This clonotype has only a few counts. V is TRBV20-1 and J is TRBJ2-7; 7 bases agree with TRBD2. The CDR3 totals 14 residues. Trimming at V came to 3 bases and at J to 0 bases, leaving 5 bases not matched to a gene. Germline V CDR1 and CDR2: DFQATT, SNEGSKA (reference sequence). DNA for the CDR3: TGCAGTGCTAGTCGGCGGGGGACCTCCTACGAGCAGTACTTC. Amino acid sequence: CSASRRGTSYEQYF.

This clonotype was seen only a few times. The rearrangement links TRBV2 to TRBJ2-2; D remains unclear. Trimming took 5 bases from V and 1 from J, leaving 5 bases between them. The CDR3 contains 13 residues. Germline-derived CDR1 and CDR2 are SNHLY and FYNNEI. This chain's CDR3 is CASSRQNTGELFF. The CDR3 region has the DNA TGTGCCAGCAGTCGACAGAACACCGGGGAGCTGTTTTTT.

The rearrangement joins TRBV28 to TRBJ2-1; 11 nucleotides match TRBD2. Per germline, CDR1 MDHEN and CDR2 SYDVKM. The junction had 9 bases not matched to a gene; V was cut back by 5 bases and J by 6 bases. The CDR3 spans 16 residues. The CDR3 DNA sequence: TGTGCCAGCAGTCCCATTAGCGGGAGGGTGAGCAATGAGCAGTTCTTC. Translating it yields CASSPISGRVSNEQFF.